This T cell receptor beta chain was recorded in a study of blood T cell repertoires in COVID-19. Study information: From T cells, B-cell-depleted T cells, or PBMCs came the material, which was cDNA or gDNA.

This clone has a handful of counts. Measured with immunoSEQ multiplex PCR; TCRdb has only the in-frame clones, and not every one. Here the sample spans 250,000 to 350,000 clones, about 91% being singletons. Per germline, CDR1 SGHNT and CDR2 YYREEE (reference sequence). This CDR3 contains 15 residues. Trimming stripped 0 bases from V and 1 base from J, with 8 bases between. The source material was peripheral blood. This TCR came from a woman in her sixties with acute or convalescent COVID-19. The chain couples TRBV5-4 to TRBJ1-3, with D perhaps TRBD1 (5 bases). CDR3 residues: CASSLDSGSGNTIYF. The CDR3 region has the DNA TGTGCCAGCAGCTTGGATTCAGGGTCTGGAAACACCATATATTTT.